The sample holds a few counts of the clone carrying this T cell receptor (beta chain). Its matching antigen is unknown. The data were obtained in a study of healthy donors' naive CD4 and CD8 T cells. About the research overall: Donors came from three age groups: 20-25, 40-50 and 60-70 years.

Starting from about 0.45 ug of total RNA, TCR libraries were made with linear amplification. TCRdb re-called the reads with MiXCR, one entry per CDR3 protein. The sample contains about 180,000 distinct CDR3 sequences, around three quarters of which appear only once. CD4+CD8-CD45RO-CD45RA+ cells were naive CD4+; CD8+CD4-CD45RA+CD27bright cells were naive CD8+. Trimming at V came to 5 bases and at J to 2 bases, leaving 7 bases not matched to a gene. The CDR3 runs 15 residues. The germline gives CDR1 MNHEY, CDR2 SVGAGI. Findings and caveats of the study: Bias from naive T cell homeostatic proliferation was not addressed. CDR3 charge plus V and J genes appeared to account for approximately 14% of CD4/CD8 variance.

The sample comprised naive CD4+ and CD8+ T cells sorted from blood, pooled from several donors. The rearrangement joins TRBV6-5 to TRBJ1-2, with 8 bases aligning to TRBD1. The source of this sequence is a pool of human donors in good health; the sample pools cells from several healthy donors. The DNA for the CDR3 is TGTGCCAGCAGTCGTCAGACAGGGGCCAACTATGGCTACACCTTC. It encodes CASSRQTGANYGYTF.